This T cell receptor beta chain emerged from a study of T cells in Graves' hyperthyroidism and ophthalmopathy. The study's findings and limits: Before onset, by a median of about six months, the model predicted ophthalmopathy. Among thyroid clonotypes expanded above 0.001, most also appeared in blood.

Amplification of TCR beta CDR3 regions was performed using RNA transcripts as template. TCR CDR3 regions were first amplified by RT-PCR with HTBI primers. TCRdb reanalysed the multiplex PCR reads using MiXCR and keeps one entry per CDR3 protein. The sample records 500,000 to 650,000 distinct CDR3 sequences, 15% to 20% being singletons. This clonotype was seen many times. The antigen remains unidentified. The source is a man aged 35 to 55 with Graves' ophthalmopathy. The sequenced sample consisted of blood.

Written as DNA, the CDR3 is TGTGCCAGCAGCTCCCCTAGTCTGAGGAGGCCTGATACGCAGTATTTT. Translated: CASSSPSLRRPDTQYF. This sequence joins TRBV7-2 and TRBJ2-3, with D perhaps TRBD2 (5 bases). The CDR3 is 16 amino acids. V lost 4 bases and J 6 bases, leaving 20 bases between the germline ends. The germline gives CDR1 SGHTA, CDR2 FQGNSA.